In its sample, the clone carrying this TCR beta chain was seen many times. As yet, its antigen is unknown. Here immunoSEQ multiplex PCR was the method, and the copy in TCRdb shows in-frame clones only, minus some. Listed for the sample are roughly 51,000 clones, none seen a single time. These data belong to a study of T cell clonality in common variable immunodeficiency. Study-level results: In common variable immunodeficiency, TCR beta chains reportedly carried fewer deletions and N-nucleotide insertions.

This clonotype was obtained from a person aged 18 to 70 in good health. Sequencing used peripheral blood mononuclear cells.

Incomplete CDR3 DNA: TGTGCCAGCAGCTTGGTTGGACAGGGCCACAATGAG. The encoded protein is CASSLVGQGHNE. Given in full, the CDR3 is CASSLVGQGHNEQFF. The rearrangement joins TRBV5-8 to TRBJ2-1; 8 bases match TRBD1. The read halts 3 residues ahead of the CDR3 end, with the missing end drawn from the germline J gene. The ends lost 0 bases at V and 5 bases at J; junction bases unmatched: 4. CDR1 and CDR2 (germline): SGHTS, YDEGEE. The CDR3 spans 15 residues.